The 10 T cell receptor beta chains reported below all come from one sample, sequenced in a study of blood T cell repertoires in COVID-19. Data came from immunoSEQ multiplex PCR; TCRdb stores just in-frame clones and leaves some out. This sample has over 75,000 clones, with 65% to 80% found just once. The sample taken for sequencing was peripheral blood. The receptors stem from a man between 65 and 85 years old with acute or convalescent COVID-19.

This chain links TRBV6-5 with TRBJ2-3, with D perhaps matching TRBD2 (7 bases). The CDR3 sequence is 16 residues long. Germline V lookup: CDR1 MNHEY, CDR2 SVGAGI. The V and J ends lost 2 bases and 3 bases respectively, with 15 bases between them. CDR3 region: CASSYRQGGATDTQYF. CDR3 in DNA: TGTGCCAGCAGTTACCGGCAAGGGGGGGCGACAGATACGCAGTATTTT.

The chain combines TRBV13 with TRBJ2-2; D is perhaps TRBD1 (5 bases). This CDR3 spans 14 amino acids. CDR1 is PRHDT, CDR2 FYEKMQ, per germline (reference sequence). V was pared by 6 bases and J by 1 base, with 9 bases between. The CDR3 DNA reads TGTGCCAGCAGGCCCACAGGGAACACCGGGGAGCTGTTTTTT. This codes for CASRPTGNTGELFF.

The chain combines TRBV3-1 (or the pseudogene TRBV3-2) with TRBJ1-1; perhaps TRBD1 as D (6 bases). Germline CDR1 and CDR2: LGHDT and YNNKEL (reference sequence). CDR3 length equals 16 residues. Trimming removed 4 bases at V and 6 bases at J, with 21 bases between. CDR3 coding DNA: TGTGCCAGCAGCCCCACCTTGACAGGAAAAAACGCTGAAGCTTTCTTT. Translation: CASSPTLTGKNAEAFF.

The chain is built from TRBV2 and TRBJ1-5; D is unclear. Per germline, CDR1 SNHLY and CDR2 FYNNEI. V lost 7 bases, J lost 4 bases, and 8 bases lay in between. CDR3 size: 12 residues. The CDR3 spells CASKDFNQPQHF. CDR3 DNA: TGTGCCAGCAAAGACTTTAATCAGCCCCAGCATTTT.

This clone was counted only a few times. The chain has TRBV7-2 and TRBJ1-1; 7 positions agree with TRBD1. Trimming took 4 bases from V and 5 from J; bases not matched to a gene: 4. The CDR3 is made up of 13 amino acids. Germline V gene lookup returns CDR1 SGHTA and CDR2 FQGNSA. Written as DNA, the CDR3 is TGTGCCAGCAGCTCCAGGGGGTGGACTGAAGCTTTCTTT. Its protein product is CASSSRGWTEAFF.

The chain is built from TRBV10-3 and TRBJ2-7; 10 nucleotides agree with TRBD1. The CDR3 has 16 residues. The trim removed 3 bases at V and 5 bases at J, leaving 10 bases unmatched. Looked up from germline, CDR1 is ENHRY and CDR2 is SYGVKD. In DNA, the CDR3 is TGTGCCATCAGTGATCCCGGGACAGGGGCAGGGGACGAGCAGTACGTC. Encoded protein: CAISDPGTGAGDEQYV.

The rearrangement uses TRBV29-1 and TRBJ1-4; TRBD1 matches 7 bases. V dropped 8 bases and J dropped 7; count of bases not matched to a gene: 10. This CDR3 is 13 amino acids long. Per germline, CDR1 SQVTM and CDR2 ANQGSEA. The CDR3 sequence: CSPRTGAIEKLFF. The CDR3 coding sequence is TGCAGCCCACGGACAGGTGCAATTGAAAAACTGTTTTTT.

The rearrangement uses TRBV7-9 and TRBJ2-1; no clear D. CDR3 length: 14 residues. V shed 5 bases and J shed 4 bases, with 12 bases lying between them. Germline loops: CDR1 SEHNR, CDR2 FQNEAQ (reference sequence). DNA of the CDR3: TGTGCCAGCAGCAAGAGAGAGCTATACAATGAGCAGTTCTTC. It is translated as CASSKRELYNEQFF.

The gene calls are TRBV5-1 and TRBJ2-6, with 7 positions matching TRBD1. V gave up 0 bases and J gave up 4 bases; unmatched junction bases: 4. The CDR3 is made up of 16 amino acids. Per germline, CDR1 SGHRS and CDR2 YFSETQ. This chain's CDR3 is CASSLEGAAGANVLTF. CDR3 DNA sequence: TGCGCCAGCAGCTTGGAGGGGGCGGCGGGGGCCAACGTCCTGACTTTC.

V usage is TRBV18 and J usage is TRBJ1-1; D is ambiguous. Germline CDR1 reads KGHSH; CDR2 reads LQKENI. The CDR3 consists of 13 residues. V dropped 2 bases and J dropped 5 bases, with 9 bases sitting between them. CDR3 amino acids: CASSPGEQTEAFF. CDR3 nucleotide sequence: TGTGCCAGCTCACCAGGGGAGCAGACTGAAGCTTTCTTT. Together with reference TRBV18 and TRBJ1-1, the CDR3 gives the full variable domain: NAGVMQNPRHLVRRRGQEARLRCSPMKGHSHVYWYRQLPEEGLKFMVYLQKENIIDESGMPKERFSAEFPKEGPSILRIQQVVRGDSAAYFCASSPGEQTEAFFGQGTRLTVV.